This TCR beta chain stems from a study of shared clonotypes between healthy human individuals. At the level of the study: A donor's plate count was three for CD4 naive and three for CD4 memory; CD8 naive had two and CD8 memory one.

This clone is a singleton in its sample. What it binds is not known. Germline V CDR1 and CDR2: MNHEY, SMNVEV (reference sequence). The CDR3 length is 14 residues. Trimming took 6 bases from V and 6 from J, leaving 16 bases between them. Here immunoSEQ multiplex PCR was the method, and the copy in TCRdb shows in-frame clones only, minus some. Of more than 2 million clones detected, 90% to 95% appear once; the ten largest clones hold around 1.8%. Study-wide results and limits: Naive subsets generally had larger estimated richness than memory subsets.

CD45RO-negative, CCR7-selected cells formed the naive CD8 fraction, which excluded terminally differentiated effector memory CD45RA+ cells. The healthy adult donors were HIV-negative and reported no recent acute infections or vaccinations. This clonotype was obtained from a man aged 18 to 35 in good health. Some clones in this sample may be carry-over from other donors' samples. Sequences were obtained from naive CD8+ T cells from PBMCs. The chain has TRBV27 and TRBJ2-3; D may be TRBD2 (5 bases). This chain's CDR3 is CASRTLTSFDTQYF. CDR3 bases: TGTGCCAGCAGAACACTTACTAGTTTTGATACGCAGTATTTT.